Here is one TCR beta chain with its context. Its antigen remains unknown. The CDR3 is 16 residues long. Germline CDR1 MDHEN, CDR2 SYDVKM. V was cut by 2 bases and J by 7 bases, with 15 bases left in between. Amplification used 60 Vbeta primers and 13 Jbeta primers. In the original analysis: Per a later analysis, the number of unique TCR beta chains was 75 million to 90 million, of which 8.5 million to 11 million were shared. The table came from immunoSEQ multiplex PCR; TCRdb's copy has only in-frame clones and leaves some out. V and J calls and clone size are given by that table; D and trimming were obtained from the DNA. The table records around 190,000 clones, 81% of them present only once. This specimen comes from a study of cytomegalovirus exposure and HLA in healthy donors. Study-wide background: Out of fewer than 400 genotyped donors, roughly 80% belonged to the Caucasian-associated ancestry cluster. Regarding the study as a whole: Approximately 18,000 TCR beta sequences were associated with HLA alleles at 0.05 false discovery rate in a later analysis.

This sequence joins TRBV28 and TRBJ1-6, with D tentatively TRBD1 (6 bases). This TCR was recovered from a man aged 35 to 55 in good health and CMV-seropositive. Sequences were obtained from PBMCs. As DNA, the CDR3 is TGTGCCAGCAGTTTACTGACAGGCCGTACGAATTCACCCCTCCACTTT. It encodes CASSLLTGRTNSPLHF.